What follows describes a single TCR beta chain. Antigen specificity is unknown. Sequenced by immunoSEQ multiplex PCR; TCRdb stores in-frame clones only, minus some. The sample carries roughly 100,000 clones, about 92% recorded once. This sample is drawn from a study of T cell responses to AZD1222 COVID-19 vaccine. Study overall: The analysis combined second doses at about 4 or about 12 weeks. Study-level findings and limits: Rises in breadth and depth of Spike-specific TCRs came after two AZD1222 doses. Regions 160-218 and 743-854 held dominance among vaccine-associated CD4 TCRs, which spanned spike. Among the donors, most were white British and more were female, and clonal diversity was possibly underestimated.

This TCR derives from an adult in good health. Sequenced here: peripheral blood, sampled on day 0 of AZD1222 vaccination.

The CDR3 loop is CACEQGMGNQPQHF. CDR3 DNA sequence: TGTGCCTGCGAACAGGGAATGGGCAATCAGCCCCAGCATTTT. The chain employs TRBV6-5 and TRBJ1-5, with D maybe TRBD1 (6 bases). The germline V gene encodes CDR1 MNHEY and CDR2 SVGAGI. V was pared by 11 bases and J by 2 bases, with 16 bases between. The CDR3 is 14 residues long.